The rows below give T cell receptor beta chains drawn from one sample of a study of regulatory T cells in long-lasting Graves disease. MiXCR, run by TCRdb on the multiplex PCR reads, gives a single entry per CDR3 protein. The sample lists 380,000 or so distinct CDR3 sequences, about a sixth occurring once. The same sample was also studied in work on T cells in Graves' hyperthyroidism and ophthalmopathy.

The input for sequencing was peripheral blood mononuclear cells (PBMCs), taken at new diagnosis, from a patient treated with antithyroid drugs. These receptors came from a woman under 30 with Graves disease. Both conserved end residues are part of each CDR3. The D gene is left open where the match is weak.

d_gene	v_gene	j_gene	CDR3aa
TRBD2	TRBV3-1	TRBJ2-1	CASSRTSDYNEQFF
TRBD2	TRBV19	TRBJ2-3	CASSTTRAGADTQYF
.	TRBV12-3/TRBV12-4	TRBJ1-5	CASSLGQGYSNQPQHF
TRBD1	TRBV2	TRBJ2-1	CASSQGQGGFNEQFF
.	TRBV10-1	TRBJ2-1	CASSEDQNEQFF
TRBD1	TRBV30	TRBJ2-7	CAWRDRGRPYEQYF
.	TRBV9	TRBJ1-5	CASSVDPGDQPQHF
TRBD2	TRBV2	TRBJ2-3	CASRGRASGGYTDTQYF
.	TRBV6-2/TRBV6-3	TRBJ2-5	CASSYSWGNQETQYF
.	TRBV20-1	TRBJ1-5	CSARPEGVYSNQPQHF
.	TRBV5-1	TRBJ1-1	CASSLKGLNTEAFF
.	TRBV18	TRBJ1-2	CASSPLVGRQANYGYTF
.	TRBV5-1	TRBJ2-7	CASSFDPSNSYEQYF
TRBD2	TRBV28	TRBJ2-1	CASSLTGTSQNEQFF
.	TRBV28	TRBJ1-1	CASSRGIAEAFF
.	TRBV2	TRBJ2-3	CASSSPSGQYF
.	TRBV12-3/TRBV12-4	TRBJ1-2	CASSWEGRNGYTF
.	TRBV20-1	TRBJ2-5	CSARSGTAQETQYF
TRBD2	TRBV9	TRBJ2-3	CASSAGGSGSGTDTQYF
.	TRBV19	TRBJ1-5	CASSSLEGTGPRPQHF
.	TRBV19	TRBJ2-1	CASSIEAVGRKYNEQFF
TRBD1	TRBV7-2	TRBJ1-5	CASSFRGTALSNQPQHF
.	TRBV4-2	TRBJ1-1	CASSQGHQMNTEAFF
.	TRBV20-1	TRBJ1-1	CSARDAQVGTEAFF
.	TRBV4-1	TRBJ1-4	CASSLQAAEKLFF
TRBD1	TRBV5-4	TRBJ1-2	CATQGQGANYGYTF
.	TRBV11-2	TRBJ1-6	CASSPKDPAAANSPLHF
.	TRBV12-3/TRBV12-4	TRBJ1-1	CASSYRVKTEAFF
.	TRBV6-2/TRBV6-3	TRBJ2-7	CASSLRLAYEQYF
TRBD1	TRBV30	TRBJ1-2	CAWSPRDRGGYGYTF
TRBD1	TRBV2	TRBJ1-5	CASSVIGGGQPQHF
TRBD1	TRBV7-9	TRBJ1-1	CASSTGDSWSGTEAFF
TRBD1	TRBV5-1	TRBJ2-5	CASSLETGDVGTQYF
.	TRBV28	TRBJ1-6	CASSWGADSPLHF
.	TRBV19	TRBJ1-5	CATLGGLNQPQHF
TRBD2	TRBV3-1	TRBJ2-7	CASSQEGSGGSYEQYF
TRBD1	TRBV28	TRBJ2-7	CASSSGTGHLEQYF
TRBD1	TRBV28	TRBJ1-5	CASSSGQGGFSNQPQHF
TRBD1	TRBV2	TRBJ2-1	CASRVRDRGQIYNEQFF
.	TRBV10-2	TRBJ2-7	CASSEPSSGSYEQYF
.	TRBV18	TRBJ2-3	CASSPATTDTQYF
.	TRBV5-5	TRBJ2-2	CASSLDRLPSTGELFF
TRBD1	TRBV2	TRBJ1-1	CASTIRQGVNTEAFF
.	TRBV5-1	TRBJ2-7	CASSLEGQSYEQYF
.	TRBV4-1	TRBJ1-1	CASSQAFGTGIRPRGEAFF
TRBD1	TRBV29-1	TRBJ2-7	CSASEAGGFSYEQYF
.	TRBV5-6	TRBJ2-5	CASNLSGAGRETRYF
TRBD2	TRBV14	TRBJ2-7	CASSQDNSGRTSSYEQYF
.	TRBV11-3	TRBJ1-2	CASTQPPESYTF
.	TRBV5-4	TRBJ2-7	CASSPGSAAYEQYF
.	TRBV12-3/TRBV12-4	TRBJ2-7	CASSLVSPYEQYF
TRBD2	TRBV11-2	TRBJ2-7	CASSLISGTRSSYEQYF
.	TRBV6-1	TRBJ2-5	CASSEATGGQETQYF
TRBD1	TRBV5-4	TRBJ2-7	CARVPTGSYEQYF
TRBD2	TRBV2	TRBJ2-1	CASSWTSGPPYNEQFF
.	TRBV28	TRBJ1-5	CASSLSLRRTYSNQPQHF
TRBD2	TRBV6-2/TRBV6-3	TRBJ2-5	CASRSYLAGTQETQYF
TRBD2	TRBV11-2	TRBJ2-7	CASSRTSGSDEQYF
TRBD1	TRBV28	TRBJ2-7	CASRPGQVNHEQYF
.	TRBV7-2	TRBJ1-3	CAGDGVSGNTIYF